The 16 T cell receptor beta chains below all came from one sample that was sequenced in a study of T cells after yellow fever vaccination. One entry per CDR3 protein, called by TCRdb with MiXCR from the 5' RACE reads. The sample has around 310,000 distinct CDR3 sequences; approximately 4.3% are singletons. Sequences were derived from PBMCs, sampled 15 days after the yellow fever booster vaccination. Every receptor here comes from a man aged 18 to 35 who received the YFV17D yellow fever vaccine.

V usage is TRBV19 and J usage is TRBJ1-1, with D possibly TRBD1 on 6 matching bases. This CDR3 has 15 amino acids. The V end was cut by 6 bases, the J end by 5 bases, with 19 bases between. Germline CDR1 reads LNHDA; CDR2 reads SQIVND (reference sequence). The CDR3 protein is CASSSRRGVETEAFF. The CDR3 nucleotides are TGTGCCAGTAGCTCTAGAAGGGGGGTCGAGACTGAAGCTTTCTTT.

This chain joins TRBV10-1 and TRBJ2-2; no reliable D call. Germline V gene sequence: CDR1 WNHNN, CDR2 SYGVQD (reference sequence). The CDR3 has 13 residues. Between the trimmed V and J ends, which lost 4 bases and 3 bases, there was a span of 6 bases. In nucleotides, the CDR3 is TGCGCCAGCAGTGCCTCCTACACCGGGGAGCTGTTTTTT. Encoded protein: CASSASYTGELFF.

The sample holds many counts of this clonotype. The chain employs TRBV29-1 and TRBJ1-2; D not resolved. CDR3 length: 13 amino acids. Per germline, CDR1 SQVTM and CDR2 ANQGSEA. The V gene lost 0 bases and the J gene lost 5 bases, with 10 bases spanning the gap. This chain's CDR3 is CSVEDRRPYGYTF. The CDR3 coding sequence is TGCAGCGTTGAAGATCGGAGGCCGTATGGCTACACCTTC.

This chain links TRBV12-3 or TRBV12-4 with TRBJ2-3, with a weak D call TRBD2 (6 bases). CDR3 length equals 12 residues. The V end was cut by 4 bases, the J end by 5 bases, with 7 bases between. The CDR3 DNA reads TGTGCCAGCAGTTCAGCGGGAGATACGCAGTATTTT. Residues: CASSSAGDTQYF.

This clonotype came up many times. The chain recombines TRBV6-2 or TRBV6-3 with TRBJ2-7; 7 bases map to TRBD2. Germline V lookup: CDR1 MNHEY, CDR2 SVGEGT. The CDR3 is 14 residues long. Trimming took 2 bases from V and 2 from J; bases not matched to a gene: 3. The CDR3 loop reads CASSYETSTYEQYF. The CDR3 DNA sequence: TGTGCCAGCAGTTACGAGACTAGCACCTACGAGCAGTACTTC.

This clonotype was recorded at least ten times. The V gene is TRBV6-1, the J gene TRBJ1-3; weak D call: TRBD1 (6 bases). Germline V gene lookup returns CDR1 MNHNS and CDR2 SASEGT. Deletions cut 3 bases from V and 0 bases from J, with 12 bases between. The CDR3 totals 16 residues. The CDR3 region is CASSERQASSGNTIYF. The CDR3 nucleotides read TGTGCCAGCAGTGAGCGACAGGCGAGCTCTGGAAACACCATATATTTT.

There are a few counts of this clonotype. This chain connects TRBV19 to TRBJ1-4; no firm D call. Germline values: CDR1 LNHDA, CDR2 SQIVND (reference sequence). The CDR3 consists of 13 residues. V was clipped by 5 bases and J by 7 bases, with 11 bases between them. The CDR3: CASSEPGGEKLFF. DNA for the CDR3: TGTGCCAGTAGTGAGCCAGGAGGTGAAAAACTGTTTTTT.

This clonotype appeared many times. The rearrangement uses TRBV12-3 or TRBV12-4 and TRBJ2-7; D might be TRBD1 (6 bases). V was trimmed by 6 bases and J by 0 bases, leaving 15 bases between them. The CDR3 extends over 15 amino acids. The CDR3 DNA follows: TGTGCCAGCAGCTCGTCCGGGACATCCTCCTACGAGCAGTACTTC. Amino acid sequence: CASSSSGTSSYEQYF.

There are a few counts of this clonotype. The chain employs TRBV20-1 and TRBJ1-1; maybe TRBD1 (6 bases). Trimming removed 6 bases at V and 0 bases at J, with 20 bases between. Germline V gene lookup returns CDR1 DFQATT and CDR2 SNEGSKA (reference sequence). This CDR3 has 16 residues. Written as DNA, the CDR3 is TGCAGTGCCCCTAGACAGGATAAGGGTATGAACACTGAAGCTTTCTTT. It codes for CSAPRQDKGMNTEAFF.

This clonotype was seen a few times. The chain combines TRBV7-9 with TRBJ2-5, with 10 bases fitting TRBD1. The CDR3 totals 14 residues. Germline V gene lookup returns CDR1 SEHNR and CDR2 FQNEAQ (reference sequence). Unmatched junction bases numbered 6, after V lost 4 bases and J lost 7 bases. CDR3 sequence: CASSSGTGVGTQYF. The CDR3 coding sequence is TGTGCCAGCAGCTCCGGGACAGGGGTAGGGACCCAGTACTTC. Variable domain in full (rest from reference TRBV7-9 and TRBJ2-5): DTGVSQNPRHKITKRGQNVTFRCDPISEHNRLYWYRQTLGQGPEFLTYFQNEAQLEKSRLLSDRFSAERPKGSFSTLEIQRTEQGDSAMYLCASSSGTGVGTQYFGPGTRLLVL.

This clonotype showed up just a few times. The chain employs TRBV7-9 and TRBJ1-4; 11 nucleotides align to TRBD1. The CDR3 covers 14 residues. Germline V gives CDR1 SEHNR, CDR2 FQNEAQ (reference sequence). The V gene end was trimmed by 4 bases and the J gene end by 8 bases; junction bases not matched to a gene: 3. CDR3: CASSSGQGDEKLFF. The DNA of the CDR3 is TGTGCCAGCAGCTCGGGACAGGGGGACGAAAAACTGTTTTTT.

The CDR3 bases are TGCGCCAGCAGCTCGGGACAGGCTCTCGAATCTGGGGCCAACGTCCTGACTTTC. Protein sequence: CASSSGQALESGANVLTF. The chain is built from TRBV5-1 and TRBJ2-6, with TRBD1 matching 8 bases. This CDR3 is built from 18 residues. Germline V gene sequence: CDR1 SGHRS, CDR2 YFSETQ. V was clipped by 3 bases and J by 1 base; unmatched bases: 9.

This clonotype was recorded a few times. The chain is built from TRBV29-1 and TRBJ1-5, with D hard to call. The V end lost 4 bases, the J end lost 0 bases, and 7 bases lay between the germline ends. This CDR3 has 13 amino acids. Germline V CDR1 and CDR2: SQVTM, ANQGSEA. The chain's CDR3 is CSVVEDSNQPQHF. For the CDR3, the DNA is TGCAGCGTTGTGGAGGATAGCAATCAGCCCCAGCATTTT.

This clonotype was found a few times. This chain connects TRBV5-1 to TRBJ1-6, with a weak D call TRBD1 (6 bases). The CDR3 runs 14 residues. CDR1 is SGHRS, CDR2 YFSETQ, per germline. The V end was cut by 0 bases, the J end by 10 bases, with 11 bases between. The CDR3: CASSLAGAVSPLHF. In nucleotides, the CDR3 is TGCGCCAGCAGCTTGGCAGGGGCGGTATCACCCCTCCACTTT.

This clonotype was observed many times. CDR3 DNA: TGTGCCAGCAGTTACGCAAACTCGGGCACTGAAGCTTTCTTT. Protein: CASSYANSGTEAFF. This chain links TRBV6-5 with TRBJ1-1; no clear D gene. V gave up 2 bases and J gave up 4 bases, with 11 bases separating them. The CDR3 loop spans 14 amino acids. CDR1 and CDR2 from the germline V gene are MNHEY and SVGAGI.

This clonotype was seen at least ten times. This chain links TRBV7-2 with TRBJ2-1; D is perhaps TRBD1 (5 bases). Between the trimmed V and J ends, which lost 4 bases and 3 bases, there was a span of 10 bases. This CDR3 has 14 residues. Germline V gene data show CDR1 as SGHTA and CDR2 as FQGNSA. The CDR3 region has the DNA TGTGCCAGCAGCTCGGTGGGGCGCTACAATGAGCAGTTCTTC. Translated, it gives CASSSVGRYNEQFF.